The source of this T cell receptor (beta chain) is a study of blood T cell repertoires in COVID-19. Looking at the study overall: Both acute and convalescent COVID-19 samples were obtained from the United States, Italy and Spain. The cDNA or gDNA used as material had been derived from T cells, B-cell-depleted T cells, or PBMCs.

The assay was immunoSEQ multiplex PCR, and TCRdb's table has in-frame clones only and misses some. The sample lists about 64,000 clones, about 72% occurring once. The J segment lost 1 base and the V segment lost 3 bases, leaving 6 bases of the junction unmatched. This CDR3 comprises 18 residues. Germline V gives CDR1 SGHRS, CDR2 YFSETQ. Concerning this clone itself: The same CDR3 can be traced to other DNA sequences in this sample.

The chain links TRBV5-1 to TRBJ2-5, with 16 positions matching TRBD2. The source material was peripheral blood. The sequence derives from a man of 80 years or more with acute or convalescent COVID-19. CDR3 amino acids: CASSWGTSGRGSQETQYF. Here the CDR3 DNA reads TGCGCCAGCAGCTGGGGGACTAGCGGGAGGGGTTCCCAAGAGACCCAGTACTTC.